These T cell receptor beta chains were read from a single sample in a study of beta chain features in type 1 diabetes. Some clones are missing from TCRdb's copy, which holds only in-frame ones; the method was immunoSEQ multiplex PCR. The data hold some 350,000 clones, with over 8.5% observed a single time. The sequenced material came from central memory CD4+ T cells from blood. These receptors were obtained from a man in his thirties or forties with type 1 diabetes. Both conserved end residues are part of each CDR3. D genes are given only for firm matches. Expanded clones get a size class; other rows say once, few or many, or leave the size out.

>TRBV27|TRBD1|-|TRBJ1-4
CASRFLTRGLGNEKLFF
TGTGCCAGCAGGTTTCTGACGAGGGGGCTTGGAAATGAAAAACTGTTTTTT
>TRBV2|-|many|TRBJ1-5
CASSENRDDQPQHF
TGTGCCAGCAGTGAAAACAGGGACGATCAGCCCCAGCATTTT
>TRBV20-1|-|few|TRBJ2-7
CSANQAFEQYF
TGCAGTGCCAACCAGGCCTTCGAGCAGTACTTC
>TRBV11-3|TRBD1|few|TRBJ1-2
CASSFTGGDYGYTF
TGTGCCAGCAGCTTTACAGGGGGCGATTATGGCTACACCTTC
>TRBV28|-|few|TRBJ1-1
CASLKQAGTEAFF
TGTGCCAGCCTGAAACAGGCGGGCACTGAAGCTTTCTTT
>TRBV6-4|TRBD2|-|TRBJ2-7
CASSLWRGRAGNEQYF
TGTGCCAGCAGTTTATGGCGCGGGAGGGCCGGGAACGAGCAGTACTTC
>TRBV18|-|many|TRBJ2-5
CASSPETVRETQYF
TGTGCCAGCTCACCAGAGACAGTGAGAGAGACCCAGTACTTC
>TRBV7-3|TRBD1|few|TRBJ1-5
CASSSGGLINQPQHF
TGTGCCAGCAGCTCAGGGGGCCTTATCAATCAGCCCCAGCATTTT
>TRBV4-2|TRBD1|-|TRBJ1-4
CASSQGTGTGGMGWNEKLFF
TGTGCCAGCAGCCAAGGCACCGGGACAGGGGGGATGGGTTGGAATGAAAAACTGTTTTTT
>TRBV18|TRBD2|-|TRBJ2-7
CASSIRTSGNVYEQYF
TGTGCCAGCTCAATTCGGACTAGCGGGAACGTCTACGAGCAGTACTTC
>TRBV7-9|TRBD1|-|TRBJ2-7
CASRWTGGYEQYF
TGTGCCAGCAGATGGACAGGGGGCTACGAGCAGTACTTC
>TRBV6-5|TRBD1|-|TRBJ1-2
CASSVESGTGPYTF
TGTGCCAGCAGCGTAGAGTCCGGGACAGGCCCCTACACCTTC
>TRBV18|-|few|TRBJ1-4
CASSNPGFLGEKLFF
TGTGCCAGCTCCAATCCAGGATTTTTAGGGGAAAAACTGTTTTTT
>TRBV7-2|-|-|TRBJ2-3
CASSADRELTDTQYF
TGTGCCAGCAGCGCGGACAGAGAACTCACAGATACGCAGTATTTT
>TRBV5-6|-|-|TRBJ1-5
CASSLGPLGEGQPQHF
TGTGCCAGCAGCTTGGGTCCGCTGGGGGAGGGCCAGCCCCAGCATTTT
>TRBV6-1|-|few|TRBJ1-4
CASSERDSFFREKLFF
TGTGCCAGCAGTGAACGAGACTCCTTCTTTCGCGAAAAACTGTTTTTT
>TRBV18|-|few|TRBJ2-5
CASSSGSQETQYF
TGTGCCAGCTCATCCGGGAGTCAAGAGACCCAGTACTTC
>TRBV18|-|-|TRBJ2-3
CASSRSQGTVSTDTQYF
TGTGCCAGCTCACGCAGTCAAGGAACCGTTAGCACAGATACGCAGTATTTT
>TRBV14|TRBD2|many|TRBJ2-1
CASSYRLAGIDEQFF
TGTGCCAGCAGCTACAGACTAGCGGGAATCGATGAGCAGTTCTTC
>TRBV19|TRBD1|-|TRBJ2-5
CASSIGTGGAETQYF
TGTGCCAGTAGTATCGGGACAGGGGGCGCGGAGACCCAGTACTTC
>TRBV28|TRBD1|-|TRBJ2-7
CAVRDSYSYEQYF
TGTGCCGTCCGGGACAGTTACTCCTACGAGCAGTACTTC
>TRBV14|-|-|TRBJ2-7
CASSQPPGAEYEQYF
TGTGCCAGCAGCCAACCTCCGGGGGCGGAGTACGAGCAGTACTTC
>TRBV10-3|TRBD1|-|TRBJ2-1
CAIRGQGGEQFF
TGTGCCATCAGGGGACAGGGTGGTGAGCAGTTCTTC